What follows describes a single T cell receptor beta chain. Its antigen remains unknown. CDR3 size: 16 residues. After removal of 5 bases from V and 1 base from J, the junction contained 3 bases not matched to a gene. Germline V gives CDR1 SGHAT, CDR2 FQNNGV. Use of 60 Vbeta and 13 Jbeta primers characterized the PCR. As handled by the study authors: Later, 65 million to 85 million unique TCR beta chains were counted in an analysis, and around 11 million of them were shared. Sequencing was performed with immunoSEQ multiplex PCR; in TCRdb, only in-frame clones are kept and a portion is missing. V and J calls and clone size follow that table, whereas D and trimming were derived from the DNA. This table has under 90,000 clones, over 70% appearing once. This entry belongs to a study of cytomegalovirus exposure and HLA in healthy donors. Points from the study as a whole: TRBV6-2, TRBV6-3 and some other V segments were unresolvable in 87-base-pair reads.

Sequencing was carried out using PBMCs. The clonotype was recovered from a middle-aged man in good health and CMV-seropositive. The chain employs TRBV11-2 and TRBJ2-2, with 11 positions matching TRBD2. In nucleotides, the CDR3 is TGTGCCAGCAGCCACCTAGCGGGGGGGAACACCGGGGAGCTGTTTTTT. Amino acid sequence: CASSHLAGGNTGELFF.